This TCR beta chain was sequenced during a study of metastatic and nonmetastatic thyroid tumors. From the PCR reads, TCRdb re-called clones with MiXCR. The table records approximately 50,000 clones, about 4.2% of them present only once. Germline loops: CDR1 MNHNS, CDR2 SASEGT. V was pared by 0 bases and J by 0 bases, with 9 bases between. The length of the CDR3 is 16 residues. Treatment of any kind had been given to no patient before thyroid surgery. The TCR comes from a female donor with papillary thyroid cancer or a benign thyroid nodule (not recorded which). Some clones in this sample may be carry-over from other donors' samples. The sample was blood. V usage is TRBV6-1 and J usage is TRBJ1-5; unclear D gene. CDR3 loop: CASSEASAYSNQPQHF. For the CDR3, the DNA is TGTGCCAGCAGTGAAGCCTCAGCATATAGCAATCAGCCCCAGCATTTT.